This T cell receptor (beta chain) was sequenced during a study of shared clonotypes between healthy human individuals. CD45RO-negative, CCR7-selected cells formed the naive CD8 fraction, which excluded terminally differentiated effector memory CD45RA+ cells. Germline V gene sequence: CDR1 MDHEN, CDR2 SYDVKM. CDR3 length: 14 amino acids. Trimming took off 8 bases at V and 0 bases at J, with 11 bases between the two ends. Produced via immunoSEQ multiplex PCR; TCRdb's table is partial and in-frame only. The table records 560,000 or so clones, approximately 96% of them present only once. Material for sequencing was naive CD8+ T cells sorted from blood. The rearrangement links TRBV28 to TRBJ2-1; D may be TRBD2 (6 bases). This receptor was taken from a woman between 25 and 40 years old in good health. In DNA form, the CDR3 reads TGTGCCAGCCACACTAGCTACTCCTACAATGAGCAGTTCTTC. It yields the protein CASHTSYSYNEQFF.